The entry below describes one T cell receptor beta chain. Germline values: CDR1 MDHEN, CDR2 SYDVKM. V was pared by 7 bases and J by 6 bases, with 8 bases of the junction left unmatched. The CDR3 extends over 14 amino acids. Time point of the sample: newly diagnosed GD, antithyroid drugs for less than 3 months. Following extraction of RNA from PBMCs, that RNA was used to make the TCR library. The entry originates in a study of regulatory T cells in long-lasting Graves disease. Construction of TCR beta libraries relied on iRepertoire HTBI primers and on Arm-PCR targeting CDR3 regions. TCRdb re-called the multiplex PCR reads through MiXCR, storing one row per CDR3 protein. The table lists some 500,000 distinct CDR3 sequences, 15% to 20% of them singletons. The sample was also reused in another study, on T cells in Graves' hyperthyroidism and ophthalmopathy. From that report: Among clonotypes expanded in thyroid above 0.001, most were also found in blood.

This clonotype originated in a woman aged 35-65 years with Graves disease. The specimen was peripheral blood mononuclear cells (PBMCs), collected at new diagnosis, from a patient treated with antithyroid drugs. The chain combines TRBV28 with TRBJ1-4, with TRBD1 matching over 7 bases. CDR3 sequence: CASTFRGRDEKLFF. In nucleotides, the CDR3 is TGTGCCAGCACCTTTAGGGGGCGAGATGAAAAACTGTTTTTT. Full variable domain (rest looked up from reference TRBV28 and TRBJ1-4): DVKVTQSSRYLVKRTGEKVFLECVQDMDHENMFWYRQDPGLGLRLIYFSYDVKMKEKGDIPEGYSVSREKKERFSLILESASTNQTSMYLCASTFRGRDEKLFFGSGTQLSVL.